This note documents a single T cell receptor beta chain sequence. This record comes from a study of T cell responses to AZD1222 COVID-19 vaccine. The repertoire was sequenced with immunoSEQ multiplex PCR; TCRdb's copy has only in-frame clones and lacks some. The table has 80,000 to 95,000 clones, approximately 90% seen once. V lost 1 base, J lost 0 bases, and 4 bases stayed unmatched. The CDR3 has 17 amino acids. CDR1 SGHAT and CDR2 FQNNGV come from the germline V gene. The rearrangement links TRBV11-2 to TRBJ2-7; 12 nucleotides match TRBD2. Sequenced material: peripheral blood, taken 28 days after the second AZD1222 dose. The receptor was derived from an adult who received the AZD1222 COVID-19 vaccine. CDR3 sequence reads: CASSLALAGGPSYEQYF. Written as DNA, the CDR3 is TGTGCCAGCAGCTTAGCCCTAGCGGGGGGGCCCTCCTACGAGCAGTACTTC.